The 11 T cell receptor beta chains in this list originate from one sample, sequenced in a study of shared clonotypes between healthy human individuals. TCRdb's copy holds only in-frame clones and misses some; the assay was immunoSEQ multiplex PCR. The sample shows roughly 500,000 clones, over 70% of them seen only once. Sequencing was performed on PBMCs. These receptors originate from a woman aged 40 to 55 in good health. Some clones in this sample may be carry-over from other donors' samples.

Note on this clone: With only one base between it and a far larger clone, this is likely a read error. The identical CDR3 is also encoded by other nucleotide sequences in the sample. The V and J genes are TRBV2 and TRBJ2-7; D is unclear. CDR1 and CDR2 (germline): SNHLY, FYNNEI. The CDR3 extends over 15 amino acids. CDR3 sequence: CASSDRSTFSYEQYF. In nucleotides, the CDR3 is TGTGCCAGCAGTGACCGTTCTACATTCTCCTACGAACAGTACTTC.

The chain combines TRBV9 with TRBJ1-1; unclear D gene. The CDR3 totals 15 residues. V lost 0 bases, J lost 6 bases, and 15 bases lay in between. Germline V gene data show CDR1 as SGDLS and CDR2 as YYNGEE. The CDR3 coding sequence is TGTGCCAGCAGCGTAGAAGGCAAAAGGGTCGCTGAAGCTTTCTTT. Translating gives CASSVEGKRVAEAFF.

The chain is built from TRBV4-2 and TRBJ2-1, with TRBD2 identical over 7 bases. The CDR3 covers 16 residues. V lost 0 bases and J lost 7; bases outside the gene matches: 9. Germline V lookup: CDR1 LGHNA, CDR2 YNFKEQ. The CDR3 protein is CASSQDGLGARNEQFF. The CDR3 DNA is TGTGCCAGCAGCCAAGACGGACTAGGGGCTAGGAATGAGCAGTTCTTC.

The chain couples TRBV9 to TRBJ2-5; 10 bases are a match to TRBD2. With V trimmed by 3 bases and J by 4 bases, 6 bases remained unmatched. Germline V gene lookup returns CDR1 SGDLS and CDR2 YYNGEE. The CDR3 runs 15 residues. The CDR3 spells CASSASGRASETQYF. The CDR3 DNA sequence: TGTGCCAGCAGCGCAAGCGGGAGGGCATCAGAGACCCAGTACTTC.

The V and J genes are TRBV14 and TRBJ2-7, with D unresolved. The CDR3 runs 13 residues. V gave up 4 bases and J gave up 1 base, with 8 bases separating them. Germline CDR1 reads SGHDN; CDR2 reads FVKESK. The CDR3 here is CASSPLDSYEQYF. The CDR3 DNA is TGTGCCAGCAGCCCCCTCGATTCCTACGAGCAGTACTTC.

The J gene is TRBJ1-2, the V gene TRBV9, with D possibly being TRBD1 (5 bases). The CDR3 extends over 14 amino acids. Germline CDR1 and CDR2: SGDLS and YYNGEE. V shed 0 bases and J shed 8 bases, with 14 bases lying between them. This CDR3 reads CASSVAWQGEGYTF. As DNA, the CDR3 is TGTGCCAGCAGCGTAGCTTGGCAGGGAGAAGGCTACACCTTC.

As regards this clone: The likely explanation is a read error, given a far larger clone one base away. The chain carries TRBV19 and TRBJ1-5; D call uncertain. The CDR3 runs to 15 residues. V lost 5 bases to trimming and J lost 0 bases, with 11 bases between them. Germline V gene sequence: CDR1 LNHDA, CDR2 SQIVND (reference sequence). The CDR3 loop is CASSVLGFSNQPQHF. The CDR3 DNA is TGTGCCAGTAGTGTCTTAGGGTTTAGCAATCAGCCCCAGCATTTT.

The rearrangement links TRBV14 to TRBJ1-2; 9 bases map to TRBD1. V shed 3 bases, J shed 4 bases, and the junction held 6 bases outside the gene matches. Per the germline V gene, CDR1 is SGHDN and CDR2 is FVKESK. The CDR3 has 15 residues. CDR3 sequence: CASSQSGQGAYGYTF. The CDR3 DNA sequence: TGTGCCAGCAGCCAGTCGGGACAGGGCGCCTATGGCTACACCTTC.

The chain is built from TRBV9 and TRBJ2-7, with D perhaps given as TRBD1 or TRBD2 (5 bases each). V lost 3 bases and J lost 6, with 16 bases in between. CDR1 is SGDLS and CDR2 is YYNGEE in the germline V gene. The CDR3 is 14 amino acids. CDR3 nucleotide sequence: TGTGCCAGCAGCGAGAGGGACCTAGCTTCCGAGCAGTACTTC. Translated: CASSERDLASEQYF. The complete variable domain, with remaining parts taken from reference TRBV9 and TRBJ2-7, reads DSGVTQTPKHLITATGQRVTLRCSPRSGDLSVYWYQQSLDQGLQFLIQYYNGEERAKGNILERFSAQQFPDLHSELNLSSLELGDSALYFCASSERDLASEQYFGPGTRLTVT.

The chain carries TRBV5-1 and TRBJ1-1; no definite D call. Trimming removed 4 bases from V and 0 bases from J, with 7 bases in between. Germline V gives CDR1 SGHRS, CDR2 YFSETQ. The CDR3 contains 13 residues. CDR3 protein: CASSTRMNTEAFF. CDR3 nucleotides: TGCGCCAGCAGCACCCGGATGAACACTGAAGCTTTCTTT.

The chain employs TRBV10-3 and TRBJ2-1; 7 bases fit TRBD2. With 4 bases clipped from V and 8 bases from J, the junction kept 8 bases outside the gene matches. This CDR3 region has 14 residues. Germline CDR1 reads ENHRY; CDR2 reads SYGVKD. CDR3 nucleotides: TGTGCCATCAGTGGGGGAATAGCGGGCTATGAGCAGTTCTTC. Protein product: CAISGGIAGYEQFF.